These 8 T cell receptor beta chains were sequenced from one sample in a study of blood T cell repertoires in COVID-19. Generated by immunoSEQ multiplex PCR, the TCRdb table keeps only in-frame clones and is missing some. The data show tens of thousands of clones, with roughly 84% seen just once and 11% to 15% held by the top ten. The sample consisted of peripheral blood. These receptor sequences come from a man in his 60s with active COVID-19.

In this sample, this clone turned up once. The chain carries TRBV6-5 and TRBJ2-2; D is possibly TRBD1 (6 bases). The CDR3 has 15 amino acids. The germline V gene has CDR1 MNHEY and CDR2 SVGAGI. Trimming left V 2 bases short and J 2 bases short, with 9 bases between. The CDR3 loop is CASSYGGPNTGELFF. CDR3 DNA: TGTGCCAGCAGTTACGGGGGCCCTAACACCGGGGAGCTGTTTTTT.

CDR3 region: CASSVGTTSAYEQYF. DNA of the CDR3: TGTGCCAGCAGCGTCGGGACTACCTCAGCGTACGAGCAGTACTTC. V gene TRBV9 combines with J gene TRBJ2-7, with TRBD2 matching 7 bases. V was pared by 2 bases and J by 4 bases, with 9 bases of the junction left unmatched. Germline V lookup: CDR1 SGDLS, CDR2 YYNGEE. The CDR3 runs 15 residues.

V usage is TRBV6-5 and J usage is TRBJ2-7; 10 nucleotides line up with TRBD1. V dropped 9 bases and J dropped 6; count of bases not matched to a gene: 5. Germline CDR1 MNHEY, CDR2 SVGAGI. The CDR3 covers 12 residues. This chain's CDR3 is CASARTGGEQYF. The CDR3, as DNA: TGTGCCAGTGCCCGGACAGGGGGCGAGCAGTACTTC.

As DNA, the CDR3 is TGTGCCAGCAGTGCCCTAGGGAACACTGAAGCTTTCTTT. Amino acid sequence: CASSALGNTEAFF. The chain links TRBV2 to TRBJ1-1; D unresolved. The germline CDR1 and CDR2 sequences are SNHLY and FYNNEI. V shed 4 bases and J shed 1 base, with 7 bases lying between them. CDR3 length: 13 residues.

The rearrangement uses TRBV5-1 and TRBJ1-3, with TRBD1 as a possible D gene (6 bases). V dropped 0 bases and J dropped 0 bases, with 10 bases sitting between them. This CDR3 has 16 amino acids. Germline lookup yields CDR1 SGHRS and CDR2 YFSETQ. The CDR3: CASSLGQASSGNTIYF. DNA for the CDR3: TGCGCCAGCAGCTTGGGACAGGCGAGCTCTGGAAACACCATATATTTT.

The rearrangement links TRBV4-2 to TRBJ1-3; 7 bases align to TRBD1. This CDR3 is 15 amino acids long. Trimming removed 6 bases from V and 0 bases from J; junction bases left unmatched: 5. In germline, CDR1 is LGHNA, CDR2 YNFKEQ. The CDR3 protein is CASRRQGSSGNTIYF. CDR3 in DNA: TGTGCCAGCAGACGACAGGGCAGCTCTGGAAACACCATATATTTT.

The J gene is TRBJ2-5, the V gene TRBV5-1, with TRBD2 matching 12 bases. The CDR3 consists of 15 residues. Losses at the gene ends were 4 bases for V and 5 bases for J; bases not matched to a gene: 6. CDR1 is SGHRS and CDR2 is YFSETQ in the germline V gene. CDR3 in DNA: TGCGCCAGCAGCCCTAGCGGGGGGGCCCAGGAGACCCAGTACTTC. Translated, it gives CASSPSGGAQETQYF.

The CDR3 nucleotides are TGTGCCAGCAGTGGGACTAGCGGGAGAGTGTACAATGAGCAGTTCTTC. It encodes CASSGTSGRVYNEQFF. The chain combines TRBV6-1 with TRBJ2-1, with 13 bases lining up with TRBD2. The V gene end was trimmed by 4 bases and the J gene end by 4 bases; junction bases not matched to a gene: 4. The CDR3 runs to 16 residues. Germline CDR1 and CDR2: MNHNS and SASEGT.